Listed below are T cell receptor beta chains from one sample, sequenced in a study of T cells in Graves' hyperthyroidism and ophthalmopathy. TCRdb re-derived calls from the multiplex PCR reads in MiXCR, one entry per CDR3 protein. This table has under 600,000 distinct CDR3 sequences, more than 15% appearing once. Sequencing was carried out using blood. The receptors shown here come from a middle-aged woman with Graves' ophthalmopathy. Each CDR3 is given without its conserved first and last residue. The order of the fields is V gene, CDR3 protein.

v_gene: TRBV10-3
CDR3aa: AISNYPTGYEQY

v_gene: TRBV7-9
CDR3aa: ASSSTKTEAF

v_gene: TRBV12-3/TRBV12-4
CDR3aa: ASKPGGYEQY

v_gene: TRBV6-2/TRBV6-3
CDR3aa: ASSYQVPGQGAVSYEQY

v_gene: TRBV11-3
CDR3aa: ASSLRRGARDTQY

v_gene: TRBV6-1
CDR3aa: ASSGEPSGGPGYNEQF

v_gene: TRBV12-3/TRBV12-4
CDR3aa: ASSRGPGQY

v_gene: TRBV10-3
CDR3aa: AISEGMNTEAF

v_gene: TRBV6-1
CDR3aa: ASSDLQGQPQH

v_gene: TRBV30
CDR3aa: AFGGTNTEAF

v_gene: TRBV7-9
CDR3aa: ASSSRRGRETQY

v_gene: TRBV28
CDR3aa: ASSFAGETQY

v_gene: TRBV12-3/TRBV12-4
CDR3aa: ASSSRGQVDYGYT

v_gene: TRBV6-1
CDR3aa: ASGGLAGGVSYEQY

v_gene: TRBV28
CDR3aa: ASNSGGSHTGELF

v_gene: TRBV29-1
CDR3aa: SVEGQYTGELF

v_gene: TRBV5-6
CDR3aa: ASSEDAYYSPLH

v_gene: TRBV2
CDR3aa: ASSRAGSPDSPLH

v_gene: TRBV20-1
CDR3aa: SANRTGLVELF

v_gene: TRBV12-3/TRBV12-4
CDR3aa: ASVKDRGFEAF

v_gene: TRBV5-1
CDR3aa: ASSLGQGYINEQF

v_gene: TRBV18
CDR3aa: ASSPGQPAYEQY

v_gene: TRBV5-4
CDR3aa: ASSLKAGGETQY

v_gene: TRBV3-1
CDR3aa: ASSQGRNQPQH

v_gene: TRBV7-9
CDR3aa: ASSVSSRGSYNEQF

v_gene: TRBV5-6
CDR3aa: ASSSGQAVYGYT

v_gene: TRBV9
CDR3aa: ASSGNRGVNYGYT

v_gene: TRBV28
CDR3aa: ASYGGLYSNQPQH

v_gene: TRBV3-1
CDR3aa: ASSQETSLRNEQF

v_gene: TRBV12-3/TRBV12-4
CDR3aa: ASSYRGDEQF

v_gene: TRBV9
CDR3aa: ASSVGGVGELF

v_gene: TRBV2
CDR3aa: ASSELIYRSRSDTQY

v_gene: TRBV24-1
CDR3aa: ATSDLQASFANQPQH

v_gene: TRBV7-2
CDR3aa: ASSLVAGNTIY

v_gene: TRBV10-1
CDR3aa: ASKSPRQGYT

v_gene: TRBV9
CDR3aa: ASSPWTGSTGELF